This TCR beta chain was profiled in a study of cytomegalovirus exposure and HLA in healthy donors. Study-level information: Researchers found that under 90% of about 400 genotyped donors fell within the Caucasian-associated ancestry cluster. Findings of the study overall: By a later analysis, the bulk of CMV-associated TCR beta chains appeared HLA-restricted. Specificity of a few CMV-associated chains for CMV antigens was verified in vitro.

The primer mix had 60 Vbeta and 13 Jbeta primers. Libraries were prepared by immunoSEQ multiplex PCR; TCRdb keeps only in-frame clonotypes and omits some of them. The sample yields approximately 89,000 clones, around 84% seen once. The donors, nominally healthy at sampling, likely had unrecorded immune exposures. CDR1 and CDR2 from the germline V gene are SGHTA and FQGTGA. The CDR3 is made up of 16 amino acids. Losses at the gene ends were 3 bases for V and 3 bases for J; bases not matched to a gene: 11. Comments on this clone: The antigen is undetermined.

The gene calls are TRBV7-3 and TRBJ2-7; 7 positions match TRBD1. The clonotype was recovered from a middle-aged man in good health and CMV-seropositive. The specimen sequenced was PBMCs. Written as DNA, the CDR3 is TGTGCCAGCAGCTTGGCGGCGACAGGGCTCGGCTACGAGCAGTACTTC. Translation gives CASSLAATGLGYEQYF.